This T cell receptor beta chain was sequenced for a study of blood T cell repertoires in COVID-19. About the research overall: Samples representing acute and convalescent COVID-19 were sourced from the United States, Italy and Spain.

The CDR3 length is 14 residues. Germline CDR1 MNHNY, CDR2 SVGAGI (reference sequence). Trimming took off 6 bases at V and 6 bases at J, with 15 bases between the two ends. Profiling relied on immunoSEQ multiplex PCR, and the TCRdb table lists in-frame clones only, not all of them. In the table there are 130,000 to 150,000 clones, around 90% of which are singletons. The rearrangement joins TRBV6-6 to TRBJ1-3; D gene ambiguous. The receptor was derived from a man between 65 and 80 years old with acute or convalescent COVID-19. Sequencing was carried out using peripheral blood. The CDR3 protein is CASRPRTSQNTIYF. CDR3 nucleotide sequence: TGTGCCAGCAGACCCAGGACTTCTCAAAACACCATATATTTT.